This T cell receptor (beta chain) was captured by sequencing in a study of blood T cells in healthy people across ages. The wider study: Per two T cells, about one barcoded beta molecule was captured through template switching.

CDR1 and CDR2 (germline): KGHSH, LQKENI. The CDR3 totals 16 residues. This clonotype was counted at least ten times. Next came a second PCR, run for about 6 to 11 cycles, which used a sample-barcoded 5' primer along with a J-beta primer mix. TCRdb used MiXCR to reprocess the 5' RACE reads, holding one entry per CDR3 protein. The sample carries hundreds of thousands of distinct CDR3 sequences, 22% recorded once. The sequence derives from a man aged 65-85 years in good health. This chain uses TRBV18 with TRBJ2-5, with 9 bases matching TRBD1. The DNA matches TRBJ2-1 better at its end, which makes the J call doubtful. Sequenced input: blood. The CDR3 here is CASSLHPGQGGGEQFF. In nucleotides, the CDR3 is TGTGCCAGCTCACTCCACCCGGGACAGGGTGGCGGTGAGCAGTTCTTC.